The 30 T cell receptor beta chains below were found in one sample sequenced in a study of blood T cell repertoires in COVID-19. Assay: immunoSEQ multiplex PCR; the TCRdb copy retains only in-frame clones and omits some. Of under 500,000 clones detected, approximately 92% appear once; the ten largest clones hold 0.9% to 1.2%. Sequencing used PBMCs or T cells enriched from blood (not recorded which). These receptors all come from a man aged 25-45 years who had recovered from COVID-19.

The gene calls are TRBV5-4 and TRBJ2-1; D may be TRBD1 (6 bases). Trimming removed 0 bases at V and 6 bases at J, with 19 bases between. This CDR3 spans 17 amino acids. Germline loops: CDR1 SGHNT, CDR2 YYREEE (reference sequence). CDR3 nucleotides: TGTGCCAGCAGCTTGGCCCTTGGGGGCCAGGCGTCCAATGAGCAGTTCTTC. This sequence encodes CASSLALGGQASNEQFF.

The chain combines TRBV7-6 with TRBJ2-5; the D gene is possibly TRBD2 (6 bases). CDR1 and CDR2 (germline): SGHVS, FNYEAQ. This CDR3 has 15 amino acids. The ends were cut back, 5 bases at V and 5 bases at J, with 18 bases in the middle. CDR3 sequence (DNA): TGTGCCAGCAGCCCTCTGGGGAGGATGGGGGAGACCCAGTACTTC. This gives the protein CASSPLGRMGETQYF.

The gene calls are TRBV18 and TRBJ1-4; unclear D gene. Trimming removed 6 bases at V and 5 bases at J, with 10 bases between. Germline CDR1 KGHSH, CDR2 LQKENI. The CDR3 is 13 residues long. In nucleotides, the CDR3 is TGTGCCAGCTCCTCAGGCCCCAATGAAAAACTGTTTTTT. Amino acid sequence: CASSSGPNEKLFF.

In its sample, this clone was seen once. V gene TRBV28 combines with J gene TRBJ1-6; 11 bases fit TRBD1. The V gene end was trimmed by 3 bases and the J gene end by 10 bases; junction bases not matched to a gene: 5. Germline lookup yields CDR1 MDHEN and CDR2 SYDVKM. The CDR3 is 15 residues long. CDR3 amino acids: CASSLGGQGGSPLHF. The DNA for the CDR3 is TGTGCCAGCAGTTTGGGGGGACAGGGGGGATCACCCCTCCACTTT.

The rearrangement joins TRBV4-1 to TRBJ2-3, with a weak D call TRBD1 (6 bases). The CDR3 contains 15 residues. V gave up 2 bases and J gave up 2 bases, with 11 bases separating them. Germline V gene data show CDR1 as MGHRA and CDR2 as YSYEKL. For the CDR3, the DNA is TGCGCCAGCAGCCAACCGACAGGCCTCACAGATACGCAGTATTTT. Translated, it gives CASSQPTGLTDTQYF.

This sequence joins TRBV18 and TRBJ2-5; D is unresolved. V lost 5 bases to trimming and J lost 4 bases, with 11 bases between them. The germline gives CDR1 KGHSH, CDR2 LQKENI. This CDR3 comprises 13 residues. CDR3 bases: TGTGCCAGCTCAAGGTCCAGAGGAGAGACCCAGTACTTC. This translates into CASSRSRGETQYF.

The chain uses TRBV10-3 and TRBJ2-7; D is unclear. The CDR3 has 15 residues. The germline V gene has CDR1 ENHRY and CDR2 SYGVKD. V dropped 0 bases and J dropped 0 bases, with 9 bases sitting between them. The CDR3 sequence: CAISESIGVSYEQYF. The DNA for the CDR3 is TGTGCCATCAGTGAGTCGATAGGAGTCTCCTACGAGCAGTACTTC.

This clone was observed a few times. The J gene is TRBJ2-5, the V gene TRBV29-1; D gene ambiguous. In germline, CDR1 is SQVTM, CDR2 ANQGSEA. This CDR3 spans 14 amino acids. V was shortened by 5 bases and J by 1 base, with 14 bases between the two germline ends. CDR3 nucleotides: TGCAGCGTTATAAGGCGGTCTGTCCAAGAGACCCAGTACTTC. Translating it yields CSVIRRSVQETQYF.

This clone appeared once. V usage is TRBV9 and J usage is TRBJ2-1, with D maybe TRBD2 (6 bases). Germline V lookup: CDR1 SGDLS, CDR2 YYNGEE. V lost 0 bases, J lost 9 bases, and 22 bases lay in between. The CDR3 is made up of 17 amino acids. CDR3 nucleotides: TGTGCCAGCAGCGTAGGGGCGGGCGGGACCATTCCAGCTGAGCAGTTCTTC. Its translation is CASSVGAGGTIPAEQFF.

The genes are TRBV6-5 and TRBJ1-1; D may be TRBD1 (6 bases). The CDR3 totals 16 residues. The V gene lost 2 bases and the J gene lost 0 bases, with 13 bases spanning the gap. Germline loops: CDR1 MNHEY, CDR2 SVGAGI. As DNA, the CDR3 is TGTGCCAGCAGTTACGACAGGTATAACATGAACACTGAAGCTTTCTTT. This sequence encodes CASSYDRYNMNTEAFF.

The chain employs TRBV10-3 and TRBJ1-3; D is unresolved. Per the germline V gene, CDR1 is ENHRY and CDR2 is SYGVKD. The CDR3 is made up of 13 amino acids. The ends were cut back, 3 bases at V and 4 bases at J, with 7 bases in the middle. CDR3 loop: CAISDLGGNTIYF. CDR3 coding DNA: TGTGCCATCAGTGATCTCGGGGGAAACACCATATATTTT.

CDR3 amino acids: CSVDSGSGWDTDTQYF. The CDR3 nucleotides read TGCAGCGTTGACAGCGGGAGCGGGTGGGACACAGATACGCAGTATTTT. The V gene is TRBV29-1, the J gene TRBJ2-3; TRBD2 agrees at 8 bases. Per the germline V gene, CDR1 is SQVTM and CDR2 is ANQGSEA. The trim removed 3 bases at V and 2 bases at J, leaving 10 bases unmatched. CDR3 size: 16 residues.

V gene TRBV10-2 combines with J gene TRBJ2-7, with 7 bases identical to TRBD1. The germline gives CDR1 WSHSY, CDR2 SAAADI. V gave up 6 bases and J gave up 8 bases; unmatched junction bases: 10. CDR3 length: 13 amino acids. The CDR3 sequence: CASSSGQTFQQYF. CDR3 DNA: TGCGCCAGCAGCTCGGGACAGACTTTCCAGCAGTACTTC.

This clone came up once. The chain couples TRBV4-1 to TRBJ2-5, with D possibly matching TRBD2 (6 bases). The CDR3 runs 16 residues. Germline CDR1 MGHRA, CDR2 YSYEKL. V lost 0 bases and J 7 bases, leaving 18 bases between the germline ends. As DNA, the CDR3 is TGCGCCAGCAGCCAAGATTGGAGGGACCGGGTTGGGACCCAGTACTTC. This gives the protein CASSQDWRDRVGTQYF.

V gene TRBV11-2 combines with J gene TRBJ2-1; 11 bases align to TRBD2. The length of the CDR3 is 15 residues. Trimming removed 5 bases from V and 9 bases from J; junction bases left unmatched: 9. CDR1 SGHAT and CDR2 FQNNGV come from the germline V gene. As DNA, the CDR3 is TGTGCCAGCAGCACACTAGCGGGAGCCTCCCCTGAGCAGTTCTTC. Translated: CASSTLAGASPEQFF.

The CDR3 DNA sequence: TGTGCCAGCAGCCAAGGTAATAGCAATCAGCCCCAGCATTTT. Its protein is CASSQGNSNQPQHF. The genes are TRBV4-2 and TRBJ1-5; D gene unclear. There are 14 residues in the CDR3. Trimming removed 1 base at V and 0 bases at J, with 4 bases between. Germline V gene lookup returns CDR1 LGHNA and CDR2 YNFKEQ.

This clone appeared once. The V gene is TRBV10-3, the J gene TRBJ1-1, with 8 positions matching TRBD1. Looked up from germline, CDR1 is ENHRY and CDR2 is SYGVKD. After removal of 6 bases from V and 6 bases from J, the junction contained 6 bases not matched to a gene. This CDR3 is built from 13 residues. Here the CDR3 reads CAISLDREAEAFF. In nucleotides, the CDR3 is TGTGCCATCAGCTTGGACAGGGAAGCTGAAGCTTTCTTT.

V gene TRBV28 combines with J gene TRBJ1-5; possibly TRBD1 for D (6 bases). With 4 bases removed from V and 6 bases from J, the gap between germline ends came to 19 bases. This CDR3 is 16 amino acids long. Looked up from germline, CDR1 is MDHEN and CDR2 is SYDVKM. CDR3 sequence (DNA): TGTGCCAGCAGTTCCGGCGCGGGGGCATCGGGTCAGCCCCAGCATTTT. Translation: CASSSGAGASGQPQHF.

This sequence joins TRBV28 and TRBJ2-7; tentatively, D is TRBD2 (5 bases). Germline CDR1 is MDHEN and CDR2 is SYDVKM. Trimming took off 4 bases at V and 6 bases at J, with 16 bases between the two ends. This CDR3 has 14 residues. CDR3 DNA sequence: TGTGCCAGCAGTTATACTCGGGGAAACTCCGAGCAGTACTTC. It yields the protein CASSYTRGNSEQYF. The whole variable domain, filled in from reference TRBV28 and TRBJ2-7, reads DVKVTQSSRYLVKRTGEKVFLECVQDMDHENMFWYRQDPGLGLRLIYFSYDVKMKEKGDIPEGYSVSREKKERFSLILESASTNQTSMYLCASSYTRGNSEQYFGPGTRLTVT.

The rearrangement joins TRBV5-1 to TRBJ2-1, with 8 bases lining up with TRBD2. The CDR3 has 14 amino acids. CDR1 is SGHRS and CDR2 is YFSETQ in the germline V gene. J was trimmed by 10 bases and V by 4 bases; bases with no gene match: 10. The CDR3 loop reads CASSTQLSGSEQFF. CDR3 DNA: TGCGCCAGCAGCACGCAACTAAGCGGGAGCGAGCAGTTCTTC.

This sequence joins TRBV7-2 and TRBJ1-5, with a weak D call TRBD1 (5 bases). The V end lost 3 bases, the J end lost 0 bases, and 9 bases lay between the germline ends. The germline V gene encodes CDR1 SGHTA and CDR2 FQGNSA. The CDR3 consists of 15 residues. The CDR3 reads CASSLGGDSNQPQHF. For the CDR3, the DNA is TGTGCCAGCAGCTTGGGGGGGGATAGCAATCAGCCCCAGCATTTT.

The chain has TRBV11-2 and TRBJ1-1; D perhaps matches TRBD1 (6 bases). The CDR3 runs to 14 residues. Germline V lookup: CDR1 SGHAT, CDR2 FQNNGV. Trimming removed 1 base at V and 5 bases at J, with 11 bases between. In DNA form, the CDR3 reads TGTGCCAGCAGCTTAGTCAGGGGTGAGACTGAAGCTTTCTTT. This gives the protein CASSLVRGETEAFF. Combining the CDR3 with reference TRBV11-2 and TRBJ1-1 gives the whole variable domain EAGVAQSPRYKIIEKRQSVAFWCNPISGHATLYWYQQILGQGPKLLIQFQNNGVVDDSQLPKDRFSAERLKGVDSTLKIQPAKLEDSAVYLCASSLVRGETEAFFGQGTRLTVV.

V gene TRBV18 combines with J gene TRBJ2-1; TRBD1 matches at 9 bases. The ends lost 3 bases at V and 6 bases at J; junction bases unmatched: 6. CDR1 is KGHSH and CDR2 is LQKENI in the germline V gene. The CDR3 sequence is 15 residues long. CDR3 loop: CASSPAGQGTNEQFF. DNA for the CDR3: TGTGCCAGCTCACCGGCGGGACAGGGTACCAATGAGCAGTTCTTC.

The V call is TRBV2, the J call TRBJ1-6; maybe TRBD1 (5 bases). Trimming left V 7 bases short and J 5 bases short, with 12 bases between. CDR1 is SNHLY and CDR2 is FYNNEI in the germline V gene. The CDR3 is 14 residues long. The CDR3 spells CASKKGSDNSPLHF. Written as DNA, the CDR3 is TGTGCCAGCAAGAAGGGGTCGGATAATTCACCCCTCCACTTT.

The V and J genes are TRBV18 and TRBJ2-3; TRBD1 matches at 7 bases. After removal of 8 bases from V and 1 base from J, the junction contained 6 bases not matched to a gene. This CDR3 spans 14 amino acids. CDR1 and CDR2 (germline): KGHSH, LQKENI. The CDR3 loop is CASKDRVGTDTQYF. CDR3 coding DNA: TGTGCCAGCAAAGACAGGGTTGGCACAGATACGCAGTATTTT.

V and J are TRBV6-2 or TRBV6-3 and TRBJ2-7; 10 positions match TRBD2. This CDR3 has 21 residues. Germline CDR1 is MNHEY and CDR2 is SVGEGT. With V trimmed by 1 base and J by 3 bases, 21 bases remained unmatched. The CDR3 DNA is TGTGCCAGCAGTTACTTGGGCCTCAAACTCCAAGTAGCGGGAGGTCTCTACGAGCAGTACTTC. Amino acid sequence: CASSYLGLKLQVAGGLYEQYF.

The rearrangement joins TRBV28 to TRBJ1-5; maybe TRBD1 (5 bases). The V and J ends lost 6 bases and 3 bases respectively, with 15 bases between them. The germline V gene has CDR1 MDHEN and CDR2 SYDVKM. CDR3 length equals 15 residues. CDR3 in amino acids: CASSPQEGTNQPQHF. The CDR3, as DNA: TGTGCCAGCAGCCCGCAGGAGGGGACCAATCAGCCCCAGCATTTT.

On this clone: Other nucleotide sequences from this sample produce the same CDR3. CDR3 residues: CASGSGSWYEQFF. The CDR3 DNA sequence: TGTGCCAGTGGCAGCGGGAGTTGGTATGAGCAGTTCTTC. The chain employs TRBV7-2 and TRBJ2-1; 8 nucleotides line up with TRBD2. The trim removed 9 bases at V and 8 bases at J, leaving 9 bases unmatched. The CDR3 consists of 13 residues. CDR1 is SGHTA and CDR2 is FQGNSA in the germline V gene.

The chain employs TRBV6-4 and TRBJ1-1; D gene uncertain. This CDR3 is built from 13 residues. Germline CDR1 MRHNA, CDR2 SNTAGT. Trimming cost V 4 bases and J 3 bases, with 9 bases left between them. CDR3 sequence reads: CASSASLHTEAFF. Here the CDR3 DNA reads TGTGCCAGCAGTGCGAGCCTTCACACTGAAGCTTTCTTT.

The V gene is TRBV15, the J gene TRBJ2-7, with D possibly TRBD1 on 5 matching bases. The germline CDR1 and CDR2 sequences are LNHNV and YYDKDF (reference sequence). Trimming pared 0 bases from V and 0 bases from J, leaving 12 bases between. The CDR3 is made up of 16 amino acids. The CDR3 here is CATSRDPDTASYEQYF. As DNA, the CDR3 is TGTGCCACCAGCAGAGATCCGGACACCGCCTCCTACGAGCAGTACTTC.